This T cell receptor (beta chain) was observed in a study of T cells in Graves' hyperthyroidism and ophthalmopathy. This clonotype was seen a handful of times. Approximately 9.3 ml of fresh peripheral blood supplied the PBMCs. RNA transcripts provided the source from which TCR beta CDR3 regions were amplified. RT-PCR in the first round (using the HTBI primer set) targeted the TCR CDR3. MiXCR, applied by TCRdb to the multiplex PCR reads, yields one record per CDR3 protein. The table has hundreds of thousands of distinct CDR3 sequences, roughly 40% seen once; the top ten hold approximately 8.7%. This CDR3 has 13 residues. The ends lost 8 bases at V and 5 bases at J; junction bases unmatched: 11. The germline CDR1 and CDR2 sequences are SQVTM and ANQGSEA.

The chain uses TRBV29-1 and TRBJ2-7, with TRBD2 identical over 8 bases. Source material: blood. This TCR was sampled from a young man with Graves' hyperthyroidism. The chain's CDR3 is CSTDGGGRNEQYF. CDR3 coding DNA: TGCAGCACAGACGGGGGGGGACGTAACGAGCAGTACTTC.